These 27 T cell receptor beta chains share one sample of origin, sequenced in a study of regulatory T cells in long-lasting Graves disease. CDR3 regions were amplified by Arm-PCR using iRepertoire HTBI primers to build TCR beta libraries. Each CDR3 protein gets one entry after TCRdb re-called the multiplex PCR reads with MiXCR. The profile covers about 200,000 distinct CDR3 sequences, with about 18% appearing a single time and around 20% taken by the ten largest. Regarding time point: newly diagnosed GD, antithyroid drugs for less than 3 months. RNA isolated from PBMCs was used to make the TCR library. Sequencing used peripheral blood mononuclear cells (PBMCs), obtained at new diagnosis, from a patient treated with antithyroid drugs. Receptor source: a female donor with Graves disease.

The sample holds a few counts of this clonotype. The DNA of the CDR3 is TGTGCCAGCAGCCGGCTCGGGCAGGAGCCGAGCGGGGACTCCTACAATGAGCAGTTCTTC. Residues: CASSRLGQEPSGDSYNEQFF. J is TRBJ2-1 and V is TRBV3-1, with 7 positions matching TRBD2. V shed 4 bases, J shed 0 bases, and the junction held 18 bases outside the gene matches. Germline loops: CDR1 LGHDT, CDR2 YNNKEL (reference sequence). This CDR3 is 20 amino acids long.

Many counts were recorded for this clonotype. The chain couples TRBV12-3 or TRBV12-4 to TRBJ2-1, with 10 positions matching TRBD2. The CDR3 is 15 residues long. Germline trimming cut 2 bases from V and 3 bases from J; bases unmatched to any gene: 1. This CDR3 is CASSLWTSGYNEQFF. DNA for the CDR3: TGTGCCAGCAGTTTATGGACTAGCGGCTACAATGAGCAGTTCTTC.

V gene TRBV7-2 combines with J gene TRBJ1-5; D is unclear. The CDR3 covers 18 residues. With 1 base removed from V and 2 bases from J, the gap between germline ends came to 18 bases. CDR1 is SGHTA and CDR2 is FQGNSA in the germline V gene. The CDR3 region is CASSLGSLGGVGNQPQHF. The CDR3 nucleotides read TGTGCCAGCAGCTTAGGCAGCCTCGGTGGGGTCGGCAATCAGCCCCAGCATTTT.

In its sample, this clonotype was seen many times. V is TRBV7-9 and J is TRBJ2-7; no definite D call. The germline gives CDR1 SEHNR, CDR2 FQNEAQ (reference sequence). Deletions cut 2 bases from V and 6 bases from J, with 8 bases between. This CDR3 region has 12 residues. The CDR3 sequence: CASSLMAGEQYF. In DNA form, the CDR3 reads TGTGCCAGCAGCTTAATGGCCGGCGAGCAGTACTTC.

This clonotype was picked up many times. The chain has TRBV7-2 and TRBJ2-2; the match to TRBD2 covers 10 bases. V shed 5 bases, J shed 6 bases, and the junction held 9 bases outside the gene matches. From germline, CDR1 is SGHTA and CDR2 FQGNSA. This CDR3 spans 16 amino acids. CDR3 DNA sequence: TGTGCCAGCAGCACGAGCGGGAGGGCTCGCTCCGGGGAGCTGTTTTTT. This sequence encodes CASSTSGRARSGELFF.

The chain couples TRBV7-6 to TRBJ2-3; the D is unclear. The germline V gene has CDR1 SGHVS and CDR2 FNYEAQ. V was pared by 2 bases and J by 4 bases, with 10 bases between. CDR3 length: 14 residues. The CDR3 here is CASSLLLFPDTQYF. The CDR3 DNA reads TGTGCCAGCAGCTTACTTCTGTTTCCAGATACGCAGTATTTT.

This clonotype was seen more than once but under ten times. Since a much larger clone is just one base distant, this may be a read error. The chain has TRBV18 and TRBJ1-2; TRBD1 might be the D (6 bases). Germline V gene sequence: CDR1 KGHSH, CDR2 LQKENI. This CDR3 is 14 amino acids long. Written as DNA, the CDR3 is TGTGCCAGCTCACCCCAACAGGGTGGCTATGGCTGCACCTTC. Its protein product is CASSPQQGGYGCTF.

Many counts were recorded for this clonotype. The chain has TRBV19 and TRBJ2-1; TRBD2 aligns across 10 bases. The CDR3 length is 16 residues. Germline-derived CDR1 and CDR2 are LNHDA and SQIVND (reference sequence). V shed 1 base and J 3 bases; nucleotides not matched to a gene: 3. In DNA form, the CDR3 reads TGTGCCAGTAGTATAGGAAGCGGGAGGGGCTACAATGAGCAGTTCTTC. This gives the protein CASSIGSGRGYNEQFF.

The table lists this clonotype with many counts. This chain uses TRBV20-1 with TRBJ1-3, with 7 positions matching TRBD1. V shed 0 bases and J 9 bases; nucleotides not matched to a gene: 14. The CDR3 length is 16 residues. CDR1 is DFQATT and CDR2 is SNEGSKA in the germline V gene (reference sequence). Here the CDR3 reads CSARDAGGQSLGTIYF. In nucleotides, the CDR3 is TGCAGTGCTAGAGATGCGGGGGGACAGAGTCTCGGCACCATATATTTT.

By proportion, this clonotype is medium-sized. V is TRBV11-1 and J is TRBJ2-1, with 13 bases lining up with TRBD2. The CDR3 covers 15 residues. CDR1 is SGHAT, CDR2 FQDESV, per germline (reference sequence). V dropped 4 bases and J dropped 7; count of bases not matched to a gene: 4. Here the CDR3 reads CASSSPGLAGNEQFF. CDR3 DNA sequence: TGTGCCAGCAGCTCTCCGGGACTAGCGGGGAATGAGCAGTTCTTC.

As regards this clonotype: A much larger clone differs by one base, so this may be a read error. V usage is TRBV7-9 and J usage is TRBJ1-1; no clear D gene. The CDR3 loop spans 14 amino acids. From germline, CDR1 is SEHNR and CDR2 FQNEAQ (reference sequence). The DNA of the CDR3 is TGTGCCAGCAGCTTAGAGTGGGCGAACACTGAAGCTTGCTTT. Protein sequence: CASSLEWANTEACF.

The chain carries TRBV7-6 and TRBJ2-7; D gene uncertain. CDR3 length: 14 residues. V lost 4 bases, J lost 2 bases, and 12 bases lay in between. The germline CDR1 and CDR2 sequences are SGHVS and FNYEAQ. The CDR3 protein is CASSSAASPYEQYF. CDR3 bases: TGTGCCAGCAGCTCTGCGGCGTCTCCCTACGAGCAGTACTTC.

CDR3 coding DNA: TGTGCCAGCAGCTGGTCGGGAGGGCCTGTGGGTGAGCAGTTCTTC. It codes for CASSWSGGPVGEQFF. The rearrangement joins TRBV11-3 to TRBJ2-1; 8 bases map to TRBD2. CDR3 length: 15 amino acids. The germline V gene encodes CDR1 SGHNT and CDR2 YENEEA. Trimming at V came to 4 bases and at J to 9 bases, leaving 11 bases not matched to a gene.

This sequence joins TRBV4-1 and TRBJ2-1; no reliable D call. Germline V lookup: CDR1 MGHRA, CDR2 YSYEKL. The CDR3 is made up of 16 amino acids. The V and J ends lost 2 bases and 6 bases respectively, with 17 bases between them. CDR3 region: CASSQPLKALVNEQFF. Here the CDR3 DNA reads TGCGCCAGCAGCCAACCTTTGAAAGCGCTAGTCAATGAGCAGTTCTTC.

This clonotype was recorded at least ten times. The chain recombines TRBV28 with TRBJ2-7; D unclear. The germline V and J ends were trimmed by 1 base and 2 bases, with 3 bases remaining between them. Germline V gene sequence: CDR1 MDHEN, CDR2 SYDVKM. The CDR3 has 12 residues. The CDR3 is CASSLYTYEQYF. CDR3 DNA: TGTGCCAGCAGTTTATATACCTACGAGCAGTACTTC.

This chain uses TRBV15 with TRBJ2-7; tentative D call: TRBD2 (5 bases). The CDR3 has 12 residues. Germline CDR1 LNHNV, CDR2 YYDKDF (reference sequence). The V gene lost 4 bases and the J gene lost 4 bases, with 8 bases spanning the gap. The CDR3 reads CATSNTGYEQYF. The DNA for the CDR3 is TGTGCCACCAGCAACACGGGATACGAGCAGTACTTC.

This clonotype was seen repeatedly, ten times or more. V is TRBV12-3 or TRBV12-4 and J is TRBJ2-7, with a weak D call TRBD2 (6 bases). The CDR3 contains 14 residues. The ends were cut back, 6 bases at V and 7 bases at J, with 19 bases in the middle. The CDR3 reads CASRKTRDSEEQYF. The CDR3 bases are TGTGCCAGCAGAAAGACCCGGGACTCTGAAGAGCAGTACTTC.

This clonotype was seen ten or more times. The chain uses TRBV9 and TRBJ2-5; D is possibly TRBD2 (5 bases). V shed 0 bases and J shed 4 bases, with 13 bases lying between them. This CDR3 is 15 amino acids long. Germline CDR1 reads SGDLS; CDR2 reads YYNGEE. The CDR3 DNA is TGTGCCAGCAGCGTAGATTGGGGTGGAGGAGAGACCCAGTACTTC. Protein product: CASSVDWGGGETQYF.

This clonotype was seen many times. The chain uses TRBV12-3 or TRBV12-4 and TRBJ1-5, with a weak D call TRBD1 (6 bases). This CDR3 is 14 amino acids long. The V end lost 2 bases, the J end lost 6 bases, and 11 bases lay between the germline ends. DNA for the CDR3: TGTGCCAGCAGTTTATGGGGGGGCTCTCAGCCCCAGCATTTT. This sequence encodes CASSLWGGSQPQHF.

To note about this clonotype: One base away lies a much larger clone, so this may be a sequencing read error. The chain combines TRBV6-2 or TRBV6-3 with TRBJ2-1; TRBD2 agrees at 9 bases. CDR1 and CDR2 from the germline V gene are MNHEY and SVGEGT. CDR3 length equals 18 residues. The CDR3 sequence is CGSTKRLASGNLWGEQFF. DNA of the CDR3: TGTGGCAGCACCAAAAGACTGGCTAGCGGGAACCTGTGGGGTGAGCAGTTCTTC.

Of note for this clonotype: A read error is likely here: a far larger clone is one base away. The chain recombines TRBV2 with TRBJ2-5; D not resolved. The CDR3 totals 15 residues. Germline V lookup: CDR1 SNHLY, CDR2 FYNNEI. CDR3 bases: TGTGCCGGCAGCTTACTGGGTACATGGGGAGAGACCCAGTACTTC. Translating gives CAGSLLGTWGETQYF.

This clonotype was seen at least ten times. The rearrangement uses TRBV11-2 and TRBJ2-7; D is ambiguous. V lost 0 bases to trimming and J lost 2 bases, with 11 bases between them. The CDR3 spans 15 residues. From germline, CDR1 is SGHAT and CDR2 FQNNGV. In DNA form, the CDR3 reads TGTGCCAGCAGCTTAGAACGCGGCAAAGCCTACGAGCAGTACTTC. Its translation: CASSLERGKAYEQYF. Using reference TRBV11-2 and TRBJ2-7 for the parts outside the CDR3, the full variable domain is EAGVAQSPRYKIIEKRQSVAFWCNPISGHATLYWYQQILGQGPKLLIQFQNNGVVDDSQLPKDRFSAERLKGVDSTLKIQPAKLEDSAVYLCASSLERGKAYEQYFGPGTRLTVT.

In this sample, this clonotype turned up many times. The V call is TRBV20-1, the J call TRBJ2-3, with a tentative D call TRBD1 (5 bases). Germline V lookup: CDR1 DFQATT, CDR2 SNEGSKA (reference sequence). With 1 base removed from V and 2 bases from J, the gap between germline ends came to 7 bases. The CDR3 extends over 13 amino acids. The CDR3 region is CSARGTPTDTQYF. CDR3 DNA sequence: TGCAGTGCTAGAGGGACACCCACAGATACGCAGTATTTT.

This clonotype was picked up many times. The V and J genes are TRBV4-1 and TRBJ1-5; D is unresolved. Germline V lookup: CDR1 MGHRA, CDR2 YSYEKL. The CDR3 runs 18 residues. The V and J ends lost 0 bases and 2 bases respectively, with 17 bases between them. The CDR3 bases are TGCGCCAGCAGCCAAGATCCGACGGTTGTGTTTGGCAATCAGCCCCAGCATTTT. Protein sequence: CASSQDPTVVFGNQPQHF.

The DNA for the CDR3 is TGTGCCAGCAGTTTAAACCCCTCTAGCGGGAGGGCCGGGTACGAGCAGTACTTC. This encodes CASSLNPSSGRAGYEQYF. The chain recombines TRBV12-3 or TRBV12-4 with TRBJ2-7, with TRBD2 matching over 12 bases. The CDR3 length is 18 residues. V lost 2 bases, J lost 4 bases, and 12 bases stayed unmatched.

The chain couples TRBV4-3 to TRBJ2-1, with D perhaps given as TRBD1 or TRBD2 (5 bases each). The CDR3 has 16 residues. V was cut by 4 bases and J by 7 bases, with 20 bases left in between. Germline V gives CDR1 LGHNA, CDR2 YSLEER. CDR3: CASSLLVGAGMNEQFF. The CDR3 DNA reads TGCGCCAGCAGCCTTCTGGTCGGGGCAGGGATGAATGAGCAGTTCTTC.

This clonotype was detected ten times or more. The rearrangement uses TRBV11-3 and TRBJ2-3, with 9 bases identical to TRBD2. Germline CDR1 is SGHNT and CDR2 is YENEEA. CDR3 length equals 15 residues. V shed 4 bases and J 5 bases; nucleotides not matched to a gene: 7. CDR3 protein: CASSSPSGRLDTQYF. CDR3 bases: TGTGCCAGCAGCTCCCCCAGCGGGAGGTTAGATACGCAGTATTTT.